The rows below give T cell receptor beta chains drawn from one sample of a study of T-cell reconstitution after alpha-beta-depleted transplantation in children. TCRdb redid the calling of the PCR reads with MiXCR, one entry per CDR3 protein. Among some 70,000 distinct CDR3 sequences listed, 4.9% were seen once. Sequenced material: PBMCs, mostly from graft donor cells, taken 180 days after TCRalphabeta/CD19-depleted stem cell transplant. These receptors all stem from a boy under two years old who had a stem cell transplant for acute myeloid leukemia, so the T cells may come from the graft donor. The CDR3 runs from the conserved cysteine through the conserved F or W. The order of the fields is V gene, D gene, clone size, J gene, CDR3 DNA, CDR3 protein. The D gene is left open where the match is weak. A clone size is listed for some rows: how often the clone was seen (once, few, many), or a class if it is expanded.

TRBV29-1,TRBD1,many,TRBJ1-6,TGCAGCGCCCGCGTGACAGGGTCCTATAATTCACCCCTCCACTTT,CSARVTGSYNSPLHF
TRBV2,TRBD2,many,TRBJ2-3,TGTGCCAGCAGAACTAGCGGAACTAGGGAAGATACGCAGTATTTT,CASRTSGTREDTQYF
TRBV12-3/TRBV12-4,.,many,TRBJ2-6,TGTGCCAGCAGTGCCCCGGGACCTGGGGCCAACGTCCTGACTTTC,CASSAPGPGANVLTF
TRBV5-1,.,many,TRBJ2-1,TGCGCCAGCAGCCCATCTCTAGCAAATGAGCAGTTCTTC,CASSPSLANEQFF
TRBV27,.,many,TRBJ2-7,TGTGCCAGCAGTTTCCGCCGCGGGCAGGGAATCTACGAGCAGTACTTC,CASSFRRGQGIYEQYF
TRBV30,TRBD1,many,TRBJ2-5,TGTGCCTGGAGTGTACAGGGGTACCAAGAGACCCAGTACTTC,CAWSVQGYQETQYF
TRBV7-3,.,many,TRBJ2-2,TGTGCCAGCAGCTTAATCGGGGCCAGGGTGGCCGGGGAGCTGTTTTTT,CASSLIGARVAGELFF
TRBV4-1,.,many,TRBJ2-1,TGCGCCAGCAGCCAAGGAAGTGTGGGGGCCTTTAGCTCCTACAATGAGCAGTTCTTC,CASSQGSVGAFSSYNEQFF
TRBV5-1,.,once,TRBJ1-2,TGCGCCAGCAGCTCGGCGACACTGGCATCGGTGGGCTACACCTTC,CASSSATLASVGYTF
TRBV6-1,.,many,TRBJ2-1,TGTGCCAGCAGTGAAGCCCAGAGCTCCTACAATGAGCAGTTCTTC,CASSEAQSSYNEQFF
TRBV4-3,.,many,TRBJ2-7,TGCGCCAGCAGCCAGGCCTACCTCGCAGGGTACCTCTACGAGCAGTACTTC,CASSQAYLAGYLYEQYF
TRBV29-1,.,.,TRBJ1-1,TGCAGCGTTGGGCAGGGAGGGAGGGGCACTGAAGCTTTCTTT,CSVGQGGRGTEAFF